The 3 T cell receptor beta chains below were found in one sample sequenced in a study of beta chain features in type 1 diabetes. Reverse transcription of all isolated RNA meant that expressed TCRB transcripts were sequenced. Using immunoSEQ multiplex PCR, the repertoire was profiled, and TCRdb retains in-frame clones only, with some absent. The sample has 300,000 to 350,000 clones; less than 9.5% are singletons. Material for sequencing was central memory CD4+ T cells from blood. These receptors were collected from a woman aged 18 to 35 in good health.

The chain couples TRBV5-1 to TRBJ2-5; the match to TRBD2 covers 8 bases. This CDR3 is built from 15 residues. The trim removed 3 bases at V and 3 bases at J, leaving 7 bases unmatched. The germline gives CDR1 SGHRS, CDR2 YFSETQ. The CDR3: CASSYRAGVEETQYF. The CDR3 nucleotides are TGCGCCAGCAGCTATAGAGCGGGAGTAGAAGAGACCCAGTACTTC.

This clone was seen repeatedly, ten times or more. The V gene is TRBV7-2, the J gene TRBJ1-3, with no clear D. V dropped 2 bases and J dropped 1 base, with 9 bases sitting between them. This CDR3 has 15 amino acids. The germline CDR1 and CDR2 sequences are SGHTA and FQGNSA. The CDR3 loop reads CASSLSFRSGNTIYF. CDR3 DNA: TGTGCCAGCAGCTTATCTTTTCGATCTGGAAACACCATATATTTT. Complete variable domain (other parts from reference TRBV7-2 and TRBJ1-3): GAGVSQSPSNKVTEKGKDVELRCDPISGHTALYWYRQSLGQGLEFLIYFQGNSAPDKSGLPSDRFSAERTGGSVSTLTIQRTQQEDSAVYLCASSLSFRSGNTIYFGEGSWLTVV.

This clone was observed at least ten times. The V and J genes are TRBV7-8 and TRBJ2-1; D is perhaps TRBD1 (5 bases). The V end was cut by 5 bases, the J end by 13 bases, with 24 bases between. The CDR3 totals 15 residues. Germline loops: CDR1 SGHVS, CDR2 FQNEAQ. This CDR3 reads CASSLGARTRQKQFF. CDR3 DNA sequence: TGTGCCAGCAGCCTAGGGGCCAGAACCAGACAAAAACAGTTCTTC.